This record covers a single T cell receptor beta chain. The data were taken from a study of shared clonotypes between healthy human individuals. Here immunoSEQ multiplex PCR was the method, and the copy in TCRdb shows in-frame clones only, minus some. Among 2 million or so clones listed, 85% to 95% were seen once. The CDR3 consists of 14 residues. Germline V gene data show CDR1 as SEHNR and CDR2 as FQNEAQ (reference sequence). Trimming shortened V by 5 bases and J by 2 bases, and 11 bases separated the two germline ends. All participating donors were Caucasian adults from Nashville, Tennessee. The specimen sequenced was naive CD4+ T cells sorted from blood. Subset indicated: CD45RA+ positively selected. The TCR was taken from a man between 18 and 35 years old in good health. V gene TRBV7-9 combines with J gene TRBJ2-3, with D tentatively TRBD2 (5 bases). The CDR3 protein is CASSPSGYTDTQYF. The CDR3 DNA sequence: TGTGCCAGCAGCCCGTCGGGGTACACAGATACGCAGTATTTT. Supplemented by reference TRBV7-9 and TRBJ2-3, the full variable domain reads DTGVSQNPRHKITKRGQNVTFRCDPISEHNRLYWYRQTLGQGPEFLTYFQNEAQLEKSRLLSDRFSAERPKGSFSTLEIQRTEQGDSAMYLCASSPSGYTDTQYFGPGTRLTVL.